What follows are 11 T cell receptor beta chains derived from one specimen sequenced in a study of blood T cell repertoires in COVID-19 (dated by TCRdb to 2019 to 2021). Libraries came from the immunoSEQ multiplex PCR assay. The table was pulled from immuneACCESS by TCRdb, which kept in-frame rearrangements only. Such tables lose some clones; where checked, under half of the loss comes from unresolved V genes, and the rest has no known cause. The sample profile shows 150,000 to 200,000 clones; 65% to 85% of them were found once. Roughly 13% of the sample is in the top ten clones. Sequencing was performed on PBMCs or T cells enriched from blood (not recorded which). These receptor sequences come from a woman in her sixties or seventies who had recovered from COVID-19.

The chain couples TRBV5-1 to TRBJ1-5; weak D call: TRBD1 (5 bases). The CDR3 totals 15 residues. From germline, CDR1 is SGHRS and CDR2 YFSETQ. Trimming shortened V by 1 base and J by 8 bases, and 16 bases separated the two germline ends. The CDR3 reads CASSLIGYQGEPQHF. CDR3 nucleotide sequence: TGCGCCAGCAGCTTGATCGGGTACCAGGGTGAGCCCCAGCATTTT.

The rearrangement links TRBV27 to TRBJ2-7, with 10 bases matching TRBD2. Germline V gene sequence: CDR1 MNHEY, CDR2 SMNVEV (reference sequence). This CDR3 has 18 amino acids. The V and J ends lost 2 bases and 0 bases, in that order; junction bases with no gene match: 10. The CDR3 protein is CASSLKGTSATSSYEQYF. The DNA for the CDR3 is TGTGCCAGCAGTTTAAAAGGGACTAGCGCGACGAGCTCCTACGAGCAGTACTTC.

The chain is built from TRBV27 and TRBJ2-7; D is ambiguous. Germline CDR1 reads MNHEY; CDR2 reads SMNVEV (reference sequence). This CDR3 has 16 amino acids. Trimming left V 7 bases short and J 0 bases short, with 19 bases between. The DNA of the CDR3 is TGTGCCAGCACCCGTCCCTCAAAAACCAGCTCCTACGAGCAGTACTTC. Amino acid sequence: CASTRPSKTSSYEQYF.

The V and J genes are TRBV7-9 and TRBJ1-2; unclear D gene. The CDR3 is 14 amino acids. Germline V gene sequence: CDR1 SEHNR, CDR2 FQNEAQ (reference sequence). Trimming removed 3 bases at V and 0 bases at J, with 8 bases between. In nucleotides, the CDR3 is TGTGCCAGCAGCTTCCCCATAGCTAACTATGGCTACACCTTC. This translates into CASSFPIANYGYTF.

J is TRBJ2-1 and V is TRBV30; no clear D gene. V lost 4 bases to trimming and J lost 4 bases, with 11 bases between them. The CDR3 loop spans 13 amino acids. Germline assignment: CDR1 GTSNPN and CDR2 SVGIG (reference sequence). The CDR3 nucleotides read TGTGCCTGGACGTTTCCCAGTTACAATGAGCAGTTCTTC. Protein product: CAWTFPSYNEQFF.

The CDR3 spells CASSPRQTSAAYEQYF. Here the CDR3 DNA reads TGTGCCAGCAGCCCGCGTCAGACTAGCGCGGCATACGAGCAGTACTTC. The V call is TRBV4-2, the J call TRBJ2-7; 8 nucleotides line up with TRBD2. Germline CDR1 is LGHNA and CDR2 is YNFKEQ. With V trimmed by 4 bases and J by 4 bases, 12 bases remained unmatched. The CDR3 runs 16 residues.

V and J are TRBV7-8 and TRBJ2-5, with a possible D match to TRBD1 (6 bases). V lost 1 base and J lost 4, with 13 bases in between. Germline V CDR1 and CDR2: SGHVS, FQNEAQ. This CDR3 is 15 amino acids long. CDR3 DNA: TGTGCCAGCAGCTTAGTACAGGGTAGGGGAGAGACCCAGTACTTC. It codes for CASSLVQGRGETQYF. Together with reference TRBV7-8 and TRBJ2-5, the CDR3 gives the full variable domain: GAGVSQSPRYKVAKRGQDVALRCDPISGHVSLFWYQQALGQGPEFLTYFQNEAQLDKSGLPSDRFFAERPEGSVSTLKIQRTQQEDSAVYLCASSLVQGRGETQYFGPGTRLLVL.

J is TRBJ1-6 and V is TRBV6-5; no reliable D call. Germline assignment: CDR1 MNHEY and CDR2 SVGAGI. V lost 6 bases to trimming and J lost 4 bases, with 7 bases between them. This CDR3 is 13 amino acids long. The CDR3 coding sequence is TGTGCCAGCAGGGTAGAGTATAATTCACCCCTCCACTTT. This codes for CASRVEYNSPLHF.

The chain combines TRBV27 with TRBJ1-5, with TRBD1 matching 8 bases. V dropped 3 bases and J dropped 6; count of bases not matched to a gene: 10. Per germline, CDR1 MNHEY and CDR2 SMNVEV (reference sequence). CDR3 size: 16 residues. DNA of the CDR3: TGTGCCAGCAGTTTGATGGCGCAGGGGGCGGGTCAGCCCCAGCATTTT. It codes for CASSLMAQGAGQPQHF.

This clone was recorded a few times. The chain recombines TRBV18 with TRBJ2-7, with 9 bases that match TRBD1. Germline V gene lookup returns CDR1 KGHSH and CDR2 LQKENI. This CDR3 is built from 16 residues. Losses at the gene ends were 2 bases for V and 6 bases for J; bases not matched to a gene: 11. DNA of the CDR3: TGTGCCAGCTCACCATTTGCCGGGACAGGGTCGAGCGAGCAGTACTTC. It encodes CASSPFAGTGSSEQYF. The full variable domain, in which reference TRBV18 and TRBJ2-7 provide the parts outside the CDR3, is NAGVMQNPRHLVRRRGQEARLRCSPMKGHSHVYWYRQLPEEGLKFMVYLQKENIIDESGMPKERFSAEFPKEGPSILRIQQVVRGDSAAYFCASSPFAGTGSSEQYFGPGTRLTVT.

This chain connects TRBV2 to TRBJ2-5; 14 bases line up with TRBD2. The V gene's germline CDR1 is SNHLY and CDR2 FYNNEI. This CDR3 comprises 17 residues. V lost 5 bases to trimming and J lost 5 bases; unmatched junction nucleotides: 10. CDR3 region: CASSKLTSGRAGETQYF. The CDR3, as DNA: TGTGCCAGCAGTAAACTGACTAGCGGGAGGGCCGGGGAGACCCAGTACTTC.